This record concerns one T cell receptor beta chain sequence. This entry comes from a study of blood T cell repertoires in COVID-19. Measured with immunoSEQ multiplex PCR; TCRdb has only the in-frame clones, and not every one. The repertoire holds some 180,000 clones, roughly 76% seen once, with around 7.9% in the top ten. The CDR3 sequence is 12 residues long. Material: peripheral blood. The TCR sequence derives from a woman in her 50s with active or convalescent COVID-19. The V call is TRBV21-1, the J call TRBJ1-4. TRBV21-1 is termed a pseudogene. CDR3 protein: CASSKPLEKLFF. In DNA form, the CDR3 reads TGTGCCAGCAGCAAACCCCTCGAAAAACTGTTTTTT.